The 27 T cell receptor beta chains below come from one sample, sequenced in a study of blood T cell repertoires in COVID-19 (dated by TCRdb to 2020 to 2022). The method behind the library was the immunoSEQ multiplex PCR assay. Here the immuneACCESS table is served through TCRdb, limited to in-frame sequences with V and J called. Missing clones are a known gap in these copies; in checked studies unresolved V genes cover under half, and the rest lacks a known reason. The sample records roughly 190,000 clones, roughly nine tenths of which are singletons. The ten largest make up roughly 21% of the sample. The specimen was peripheral blood. The receptors stem from a man in his 60s with active or convalescent COVID-19.

The chain employs TRBV9 and TRBJ2-5; D possibly corresponds to TRBD2 (5 bases). The germline CDR1 and CDR2 sequences are SGDLS and YYNGEE. This CDR3 contains 12 residues. Trimming took 2 bases from V and 5 from J, leaving 7 bases between them. The CDR3 nucleotides are TGTGCCAGCAGCGTCCCGGGGGAGACCCAGTACTTC. This codes for CASSVPGETQYF.

This clone is a singleton in its sample. The chain links TRBV11-2 to TRBJ1-6; a possible D gene is TRBD1 (6 bases). The CDR3 has 14 amino acids. Trimming removed 3 bases from V and 5 bases from J, with 8 bases in between. Germline V gene lookup returns CDR1 SGHAT and CDR2 FQNNGV. The CDR3 region has the DNA TGTGCCAGCAGCTTCCGGACAGATAATTCACCCCTCCACTTT. It yields the protein CASSFRTDNSPLHF.

The rearrangement joins TRBV2 to TRBJ2-1, with a possible D match to TRBD1 (5 bases). The CDR3 runs 14 residues. Germline values: CDR1 SNHLY, CDR2 FYNNEI. Trimming left V 7 bases short and J 4 bases short, with 14 bases between. DNA of the CDR3: TGTGCCAGCACCGAGACAGATGTATACAATGAGCAGTTCTTC. Amino acid sequence: CASTETDVYNEQFF.

The chain links TRBV29-1 to TRBJ1-2, with a tentative D call TRBD1 (5 bases). The V gene's germline CDR1 is SQVTM and CDR2 ANQGSEA. V was trimmed by 5 bases and J by 8 bases, leaving 12 bases between them. The CDR3 totals 11 residues. The CDR3 loop reads CSVFKGHGYTF. As DNA, the CDR3 is TGCAGCGTTTTTAAGGGGCACGGCTACACCTTC.

J is TRBJ2-1 and V is TRBV11-2, with 9 bases fitting TRBD2. The germline V gene has CDR1 SGHAT and CDR2 FQNNGV. Trimming cost V 3 bases and J 5 bases; bases outside gene matches: 8. The CDR3 extends over 16 amino acids. The DNA of the CDR3 is TGTGCCAGCAGCTTGAGGAGCGGGGGGACGAACAATGAGCAGTTCTTC. It encodes CASSLRSGGTNNEQFF.

V gene TRBV2 combines with J gene TRBJ2-1; D perhaps matches TRBD1 (7 bases). Trimming took 5 bases from V and 6 from J, leaving 14 bases between them. Germline CDR1 SNHLY, CDR2 FYNNEI. The CDR3 contains 14 residues. CDR3 DNA: TGTGCCAGCAGTTCCAACAGGGGAGGCAATGAGCAGTTCTTC. This codes for CASSSNRGGNEQFF.

Only one count was recorded for this clone. The chain combines TRBV15 with TRBJ2-2; 7 nucleotides line up with TRBD2. The CDR3 length is 15 residues. The J segment lost 7 bases and the V segment lost 0 bases, leaving 5 bases of the junction unmatched. Per the germline V gene, CDR1 is LNHNV and CDR2 is YYDKDF (reference sequence). The CDR3 DNA reads TGTGCCACCAGCAGAGATCGGGAGGTAGACGGGGAGCTGTTTTTT. The encoded protein is CATSRDREVDGELFF.

The rearrangement joins TRBV6-4 to TRBJ1-1; D is undetermined. Per the germline V gene, CDR1 is MRHNA and CDR2 is SNTAGT. The CDR3 length is 15 residues. V lost 2 bases, J lost 1 base, and 11 bases lay in between. The CDR3 spells CASSDRQTENTEAFF. Written as DNA, the CDR3 is TGTGCCAGCAGTGACCGACAAACCGAGAACACTGAAGCTTTCTTT.

CDR3 sequence: CASSLYRNSGNTIYF. CDR3 nucleotide sequence: TGTGCCAGCAGCTTATACAGGAACTCTGGAAACACCATATATTTT. This rearrangement joins TRBV7-2 to TRBJ1-3; a weak D match, TRBD1 (5 bases). The CDR3 runs 15 residues. Trimming cost V 2 bases and J 0 bases, with 8 bases left between them. Germline CDR1 reads SGHTA; CDR2 reads FQGNSA.

CDR3 coding DNA: TGCAGCGTTGGGACAGACAGCAATCAGCCCCAGCATTTT. Its translation: CSVGTDSNQPQHF. This chain links TRBV29-1 with TRBJ1-5; TRBD1 might be the D (6 bases). Trimming left V 4 bases short and J 1 base short, with 8 bases between. The CDR3 covers 13 residues. Germline V lookup: CDR1 SQVTM, CDR2 ANQGSEA. The entire variable domain, with the rest obtained from reference TRBV29-1 and TRBJ1-5, is as follows: SAVISQKPSRDICQRGTSLTIQCQVDSQVTMMFWYRQQPGQSLTLIATANQGSEATYESGFVIDKFPISRPNLTFSTLTVSNMSPEDSSIYLCSVGTDSNQPQHFGDGTRLSIL.

CDR3 coding DNA: TGTGCCAGCTCACGGACAGGGGCCGGCATTCAGTACTTC. Its translation: CASSRTGAGIQYF. The chain uses TRBV2 and TRBJ2-4; 9 bases are a match to TRBD1. The CDR3 loop spans 13 amino acids. J was trimmed by 9 bases and V by 8 bases; bases with no gene match: 8. Germline assignment: CDR1 SNHLY and CDR2 FYNNEI.

This clone was observed once. V and J are TRBV3-1 (or the pseudogene TRBV3-2) and TRBJ2-1; 8 bases align to TRBD2. The ends lost 3 bases at V and 2 bases at J; junction bases unmatched: 3. This CDR3 is 15 amino acids long. Looked up from germline, CDR1 is LGHDT and CDR2 is YNNKEL (reference sequence). The CDR3 reads CASSQGRGAYNEQFF. In nucleotides, the CDR3 is TGTGCCAGCAGCCAGGGGCGGGGGGCCTACAATGAGCAGTTCTTC.

The J gene is TRBJ1-6, the V gene TRBV10-3; D is undetermined. This CDR3 is 14 amino acids long. V was cut by 4 bases and J by 7 bases, with 11 bases left in between. Germline lookup yields CDR1 ENHRY and CDR2 SYGVKD. CDR3 amino acids: CAISGATRNSPLHF. The CDR3 DNA reads TGTGCCATCAGTGGGGCCACACGAAATTCACCCCTCCACTTT.

This clone was counted once. V and J are TRBV14 and TRBJ2-3, with 8 nucleotides matching TRBD1. After removal of 4 bases from V and 0 bases from J, the junction contained 15 bases not matched to a gene. This CDR3 is built from 19 residues. Germline values: CDR1 SGHDN, CDR2 FVKESK. The CDR3 loop is CASSRSSVIRGPSTDTQYF. The CDR3, as DNA: TGTGCCAGCAGCCGGTCTTCGGTTATCAGGGGGCCTAGCACAGATACGCAGTATTTT.

The chain carries TRBV5-6 and TRBJ1-2; D perhaps matches TRBD1 (5 bases). Trimming left V 0 bases short and J 2 bases short, with 5 bases between. CDR3 length: 13 residues. From germline, CDR1 is SGHDT and CDR2 YYEEEE. The CDR3 sequence: CASSLDRNYGYTF. The CDR3 nucleotides read TGTGCCAGCAGCTTGGACAGGAACTATGGCTACACCTTC.

The chain recombines TRBV2 with TRBJ2-7; 8 bases map to TRBD1. The germline V gene has CDR1 SNHLY and CDR2 FYNNEI. Unmatched junction bases numbered 3, after V lost 4 bases and J lost 7 bases. The CDR3 extends over 12 amino acids. The CDR3 DNA reads TGTGCCAGCAGTGGACAGGGGTGGGAGCAGTACTTC. It is translated as CASSGQGWEQYF.

The chain couples TRBV7-2 to TRBJ2-5; 8 nucleotides agree with TRBD1. Germline V gives CDR1 SGHTA, CDR2 FQGNSA. The CDR3 is 15 amino acids. The V gene end was trimmed by 5 bases and the J gene end by 4 bases; junction bases not matched to a gene: 9. The CDR3 region has the DNA TGTGCCAGCAGCCCTGACAGGGGATCAGGAGAGACCCAGTACTTC. It is translated as CASSPDRGSGETQYF.

The chain uses TRBV6-5 and TRBJ1-6; maybe TRBD1 (5 bases). The CDR3 consists of 12 residues. The ends were cut back, 7 bases at V and 8 bases at J, with 9 bases in the middle. The germline gives CDR1 MNHEY, CDR2 SVGAGI. The CDR3 here is CASTVGHSPLHF. CDR3 coding DNA: TGTGCCAGCACTGTGGGGCATTCACCCCTCCACTTT.

The rearrangement uses TRBV9 and TRBJ2-5, with TRBD2 matching 9 bases. The CDR3 spans 16 residues. Germline CDR1 is SGDLS and CDR2 is YYNGEE. The V gene end was trimmed by 0 bases and the J gene end by 3 bases; junction bases not matched to a gene: 6. This CDR3 is CASSVAPLAGEETQYF. CDR3 nucleotide sequence: TGTGCCAGCAGCGTAGCCCCATTAGCGGGGGAAGAGACCCAGTACTTC.

This clone was detected a few times. The chain has TRBV23-1 and TRBJ1-2; 7 nucleotides align to TRBD1. TRBV23-1 is known as an ORF, though its function is uncertain. The junction had 13 bases not matched to a gene; V was cut back by 3 bases and J by 3 bases. This CDR3 has 17 amino acids. The CDR3 sequence is CASSQTQGTSPDYGYTF. DNA for the CDR3: TGCGCCAGCAGTCAGACACAGGGGACTTCCCCTGACTATGGCTACACCTTC.

This chain connects TRBV3-1 (or the pseudogene TRBV3-2) to TRBJ1-2; D remains ambiguous. Between the trimmed V and J ends, which lost 8 bases and 1 base, there was a span of 14 bases. The CDR3 is 14 residues long. In germline, CDR1 is LGHDT, CDR2 YNNKEL (reference sequence). For the CDR3, the DNA is TGTGCCAGCGCCCTTCGACACAATAACTATGGCTACACCTTC. Translation: CASALRHNNYGYTF.

The V gene is TRBV6-5, the J gene TRBJ2-3; TRBD2 aligns across 11 bases. V lost 7 bases and J lost 5; bases outside the gene matches: 8. The germline V gene encodes CDR1 MNHEY and CDR2 SVGAGI. This CDR3 has 15 amino acids. The CDR3 loop is CASNVGTSGKDTQYF. Here the CDR3 DNA reads TGTGCCAGCAACGTAGGGACTAGCGGTAAAGATACGCAGTATTTT.

The chain joins TRBV7-9 to TRBJ1-5, with no clear D. Germline values: CDR1 SEHNR, CDR2 FQNEAQ (reference sequence). The CDR3 has 15 residues. Trimming removed 1 base from V and 0 bases from J, with 7 bases in between. In nucleotides, the CDR3 is TGTGCCAGCAGCTTAGGAGGCTATAGCAATCAGCCCCAGCATTTT. Translation: CASSLGGYSNQPQHF.

The chain carries TRBV3-1 (or the pseudogene TRBV3-2) and TRBJ1-1; D is uncertain. The CDR3 contains 13 residues. With 5 bases removed from V and 7 bases from J, the gap between germline ends came to 14 bases. Germline assignment: CDR1 LGHDT and CDR2 YNNKEL (reference sequence). CDR3 sequence reads: CASSGPGRGEAFF. The CDR3 DNA is TGTGCCAGCAGCGGCCCGGGGAGAGGTGAAGCTTTCTTT.

This rearrangement joins TRBV7-6 to TRBJ2-3, with TRBD2 matching over 8 bases. This CDR3 spans 18 amino acids. The germline gives CDR1 SGHVS, CDR2 FNYEAQ. Trimming at V came to 1 base and at J to 9 bases, leaving 18 bases not matched to a gene. The CDR3 reads CASSLGRAGAPTDVTQYF. The CDR3 DNA reads as TGTGCCAGCAGCTTAGGTAGAGCGGGGGCCCCCACAGATGTGACGCAGTATTTT. Based on the CDR3 plus reference TRBV7-6 and TRBJ2-3, the full variable domain is GAGVSQSPRYKVTKRGQDVALRCDPISGHVSLYWYRQALGQGPEFLTYFNYEAQQDKSGLPNDRFSAERPEGSISTLTIQRTEQRDSAMYRCASSLGRAGAPTDVTQYFGPGTRLTVL.

The chain couples TRBV10-1 to TRBJ2-3; D ambiguous. The CDR3 is 12 residues long. The germline V gene encodes CDR1 WNHNN and CDR2 SYGVQD (reference sequence). The V gene lost 5 bases and the J gene lost 1 base, with 4 bases spanning the gap. The CDR3 DNA sequence: TGCGCCAGCAGTCGAGGCACAGATACGCAGTATTTT. It is translated as CASSRGTDTQYF.

The rearrangement joins TRBV6-6 to TRBJ1-5; 9 nucleotides align to TRBD1. Germline V gives CDR1 MNHNY, CDR2 SVGAGI (reference sequence). This CDR3 region has 16 residues. V lost 0 bases and J lost 3; bases outside the gene matches: 3. CDR3 in DNA: TGTGCCAGCAGTTACTCGGGGACAGGGTTCAATCAGCCCCAGCATTTT. This encodes CASSYSGTGFNQPQHF.